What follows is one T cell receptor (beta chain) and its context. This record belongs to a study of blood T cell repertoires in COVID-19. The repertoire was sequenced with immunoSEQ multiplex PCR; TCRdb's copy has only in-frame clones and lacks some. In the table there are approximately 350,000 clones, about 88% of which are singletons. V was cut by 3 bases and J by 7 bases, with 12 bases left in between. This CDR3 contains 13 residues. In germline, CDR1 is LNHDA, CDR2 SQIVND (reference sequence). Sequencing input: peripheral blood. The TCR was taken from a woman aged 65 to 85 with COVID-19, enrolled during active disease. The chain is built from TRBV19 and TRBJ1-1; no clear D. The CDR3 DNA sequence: TGTGCCAGTAGTATGGCCAATGCCCGTGAAGCTTTCTTT. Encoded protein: CASSMANAREAFF. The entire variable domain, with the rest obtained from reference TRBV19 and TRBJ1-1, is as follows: DGGITQSPKYLFRKEGQNVTLSCEQNLNHDAMYWYRQDPGQGLRLIYYSQIVNDFQKGDIAEGYSVSREKKESFPLTVTSAQKNPTAFYLCASSMANAREAFFGQGTRLTVV.